The clone carrying this T cell receptor (beta chain) was observed a few times. The CDR3 runs 14 residues. With 4 bases clipped from V and 1 base from J, the junction kept 2 bases outside the gene matches. Germline-derived CDR1 and CDR2 are SQVTM and ANQGSEA. The sample originates from a study of beta chain features in type 1 diabetes. Expressed TCRB transcripts were sequenced because the entire RNA isolate underwent reverse transcription. This table comes from immunoSEQ multiplex PCR, and its TCRdb copy is limited to in-frame clones, with some not included. The sample contains hundreds of thousands of clones, around 28% of which appear only once.

The chain recombines TRBV29-1 with TRBJ2-3, with TRBD1 matching over 10 bases. This clonotype was sampled from a man aged 18 to 29 in good health. Input material: naive CD4+ T cells from blood. The CDR3: CSVVGQGGTDTQYF. As DNA, the CDR3 is TGCAGCGTTGTAGGACAGGGGGGCACAGATACGCAGTATTTT.